A selection of T cell receptor beta chains follows, all from one sample in a study of OX40 agonist ivuxolimab in advanced cancers. TCRdb's table, derived via immunoSEQ multiplex PCR, lists solely in-frame clones and lacks some. The data show 5,800 or so clones, with almost 90% seen just once and around two fifths held by the top ten. The sample in question was CD4+ or CD8+ T cells sorted from blood, obtained in a trial of the OX40 agonist ivuxolimab. These receptors all come from an adult with an advanced solid tumor such as melanoma, head and neck, liver or kidney cancer. Each CDR3 is given with its conserved first and last residue. The order of the fields is J gene, D gene, V gene, clone size, CDR3 DNA, CDR3 protein. D genes are given only for firm matches. Size tells how often a clone was seen (once, few, many) or the class of an expanded clone, and some rows leave it out.

J: TRBJ2-2; D: -; V: TRBV6-5; size: -; DNA: TGTGCCAGCAGTTATTCCACCGGGGAGCTGTTTTTT; CDR3: CASSYSTGELFF
J: TRBJ1-1; D: -; V: TRBV7-3; size: -; DNA: TGTGCCAGCAGCGATAATCCTGGGTACACTGAAGCTTTCTTT; CDR3: CASSDNPGYTEAFF
J: TRBJ1-1; D: -; V: TRBV19; size: once; DNA: TGTGCCAGTAGTATGGGCATGAACACTGAAGCTTTCTTT; CDR3: CASSMGMNTEAFF
J: TRBJ2-3; D: TRBD1; V: TRBV5-6; size: -; DNA: TGTGCCAGCAGCGTCCGGGACAGGGGAGATACGCAGTATTTT; CDR3: CASSVRDRGDTQYF
J: TRBJ2-1; D: TRBD2; V: TRBV13; size: -; DNA: TGTGCCAGCAGCTTAGGCGCGGGAGATCTGGGTTTGGAGCAGTTCTTC; CDR3: CASSLGAGDLGLEQFF
J: TRBJ2-1; D: -; V: TRBV5-8; size: -; DNA: TGTGCCAGCAGCTTGGTTTTCGATTCGCGGGAGCAGTTCTTC; CDR3: CASSLVFDSREQFF
J: TRBJ2-3; D: TRBD2; V: TRBV6-5; size: once; DNA: TGTGCCAGCAGTTTACTAGCGGGAGGGTCAGATACGCAGTATTTT; CDR3: CASSLLAGGSDTQYF
J: TRBJ2-7; D: TRBD1; V: TRBV19; size: -; DNA: TGTGCCAGTAGTATGACAGGGGACTCCTACGAGCAGTACTTC; CDR3: CASSMTGDSYEQYF
J: TRBJ1-5; D: TRBD1; V: TRBV27; size: -; DNA: TGTGCCAGCAGTTTTGTTTCAGGGGGACAGCCCCAGCATTTT; CDR3: CASSFVSGGQPQHF
J: TRBJ2-1; D: -; V: TRBV13; size: -; DNA: TGTGCCAGCAGCTCGCAGGGTTATGAGCAGTTCTTC; CDR3: CASSSQGYEQFF
J: TRBJ2-5; D: TRBD2; V: TRBV6-1; size: -; DNA: TGTGCCAGCAGTGGGACTAGCGGGAGTTACCAAGAGACCCAGTACTTC; CDR3: CASSGTSGSYQETQYF
J: TRBJ2-2; D: TRBD2; V: TRBV9; size: -; DNA: TGTGCCAGCAGGGGTAGCGGGGGAAACACCGGGGAGCTGTTTTTT; CDR3: CASRGSGGNTGELFF
J: TRBJ1-5; D: -; V: TRBV28; size: -; DNA: TGTGCCAGCTTCGGGGGCATCACGAGCAATCAGCCCCAGCATTTT; CDR3: CASFGGITSNQPQHF
J: TRBJ2-2; D: TRBD2; V: TRBV5-4; size: -; DNA: TGTGCCAGCAGCTTGTCCTGGCGGGAGAATAACGGGGAGCTGTTTTTT; CDR3: CASSLSWRENNGELFF
J: TRBJ1-1; D: -; V: TRBV29-1; size: -; DNA: TGCAGCGCCCTTGACAGTTTCAGTGAAGCTTTCTTT; CDR3: CSALDSFSEAFF
J: TRBJ1-4; D: -; V: TRBV19; size: -; DNA: TGTGCCAGTAGTACAGGGGTTTCTAATGAAAAACTGTTTTTT; CDR3: CASSTGVSNEKLFF
J: TRBJ1-1; D: -; V: TRBV10-2; size: -; DNA: TGCGCCAGCAGTGCGGGCGACACCCCGAGGACTGAAGCTTTCTTT; CDR3: CASSAGDTPRTEAFF
J: TRBJ1-2; D: -; V: TRBV15; size: few; DNA: TGTGCCACCAGCAGTGACTCCGGGACAATCTATGGCTACACCTTC; CDR3: CATSSDSGTIYGYTF
J: TRBJ2-1; D: -; V: TRBV10-2; size: -; DNA: TGCGCCAGCAGGGAAAACATCAATGAGCAGTTCTTC; CDR3: CASRENINEQFF
J: TRBJ2-1; D: -; V: TRBV19; size: -; DNA: TGTGCCAGTAGCTCCGGTGGGCACAATGAGCAGTTCTTC; CDR3: CASSSGGHNEQFF
J: TRBJ1-5; D: -; V: TRBV11-2; size: few; DNA: TGTGCCAGCAGCTTAGATATGGGGGTTCAGCCCCAGCATTTT; CDR3: CASSLDMGVQPQHF
J: TRBJ2-1; D: TRBD1; V: TRBV6-5; size: once; DNA: TGTGCCAGCACCCCAGGGGGCACGCCTTACAATGAGCAGTTCTTC; CDR3: CASTPGGTPYNEQFF
J: TRBJ2-1; D: -; V: TRBV6-6; size: -; DNA: TGTGCCAGCAGTTACTACAGGGTTTCCTACAATGAGCAGTTCTTC; CDR3: CASSYYRVSYNEQFF
J: TRBJ1-3; D: -; V: TRBV30; size: -; DNA: TGTGCCTGGAAAGCGTCTGGAAACACCATATATTTT; CDR3: CAWKASGNTIYF
J: TRBJ1-1; D: -; V: TRBV5-4; size: -; DNA: TGTGCCAGCAGCTCGAGGGGATTAATCATGAACACTGAAGCTTTCTTT; CDR3: CASSSRGLIMNTEAFF
J: TRBJ1-1; D: TRBD1; V: TRBV6-6; size: -; DNA: TGTGCCAGCAGTCTCCACTGGACAGGGGGCACTGAAGCTTTCTTT; CDR3: CASSLHWTGGTEAFF
J: TRBJ2-7; D: -; V: TRBV27; size: -; DNA: TGTGCCAGCAGTTTTGGGGGCGGGTACGAGCAGTACTTC; CDR3: CASSFGGGYEQYF
J: TRBJ2-1; D: -; V: TRBV4-1; size: -; DNA: TGCGCCAGCAGCCAAGATAGGGTAGGGGGGAGGGCCATCAATGAGCAGTTCTTC; CDR3: CASSQDRVGGRAINEQFF
J: TRBJ1-1; D: -; V: TRBV29-1; size: -; DNA: TGCAGCGTTGATGTTGGGATGAACACTGAAGCTTTCTTT; CDR3: CSVDVGMNTEAFF
J: TRBJ2-1; D: TRBD2; V: TRBV6-1; size: -; DNA: TGTGCCAGCAGTGAAGTTGGACTAGCGGGGTTGTACAATGAGCAGTTCTTC; CDR3: CASSEVGLAGLYNEQFF
J: TRBJ2-7; D: TRBD2; V: TRBV15; size: -; DNA: TGTGCCACCAGCATCGGGAGGCTAGCGGGAACCTACGAGCAGTACTTC; CDR3: CATSIGRLAGTYEQYF
J: TRBJ2-5; D: TRBD2; V: TRBV4-1; size: -; DNA: TGCGCCAGCAGCCAAAACCTAGCGGGAGGAATTAAAGAGACCCAGTACTTC; CDR3: CASSQNLAGGIKETQYF
J: TRBJ1-1; D: -; V: TRBV6-5; size: -; DNA: TGTGCCAGCAGTTACACGGACGGAAACACTGAAGCTTTCTTT; CDR3: CASSYTDGNTEAFF
J: TRBJ2-7; D: TRBD1; V: TRBV6-1; size: -; DNA: TGTGCCAGCAGTGAAGGCAGGGACAGCTCCTACGAGCAGTACTTC; CDR3: CASSEGRDSSYEQYF
J: TRBJ1-1; D: -; V: TRBV6-5; size: -; DNA: TGTGCCAGCAGTTGGCGGACGGAGAACACTGAAGCTTTCTTT; CDR3: CASSWRTENTEAFF
J: TRBJ2-1; D: -; V: TRBV5-4; size: -; DNA: TGTGCCAGCAGCTTGGTGGACAATGAGCAGTTCTTC; CDR3: CASSLVDNEQFF
J: TRBJ2-1; D: TRBD2; V: TRBV19; size: -; DNA: TGTGCCAGTAGTATAACTAGCGGGTACAATGAGCAGTTCTTC; CDR3: CASSITSGYNEQFF
J: TRBJ2-3; D: TRBD1; V: TRBV7-3; size: -; DNA: TGTGCCAGCAGTCAACAGGGGTCCTCCACAGATACGCAGTATTTT; CDR3: CASSQQGSSTDTQYF
J: TRBJ2-5; D: -; V: TRBV14; size: once; DNA: TGTGCCAGCAGCCAAAGACTCAAAGAGACCCAGTACTTC; CDR3: CASSQRLKETQYF
J: TRBJ1-2; D: TRBD1; V: TRBV27; size: -; DNA: TGTGCCAGCAGGAATTCCCCGGAGGGGGCGCGGGGCTACACCTTC; CDR3: CASRNSPEGARGYTF
J: TRBJ2-7; D: TRBD1; V: TRBV18; size: -; DNA: TGTGCCAGCTCACCCGGGACAGCCTACGAGCAGTACTTC; CDR3: CASSPGTAYEQYF
J: TRBJ1-1; D: -; V: TRBV19; size: once; DNA: TGTGCCAGTAGTAGATCCCAGAACACTGAAGCTTTCTTT; CDR3: CASSRSQNTEAFF
J: TRBJ2-7; D: TRBD1; V: TRBV11-2; size: -; DNA: TGTGCCAGCAGCTTTTTCGAACAGGGGCGTTACGAGCAGTACTTC; CDR3: CASSFFEQGRYEQYF
J: TRBJ2-7; D: TRBD2; V: TRBV9; size: -; DNA: TGTGCCAGCAGCGAAAGCGGGAGCTGGGGTGAGCAGTACTTC; CDR3: CASSESGSWGEQYF
J: TRBJ1-5; D: -; V: TRBV19; size: -; DNA: TGTGCCAGTAGTATTCAGCCGGTCAATCAGCCCCAGCATTTT; CDR3: CASSIQPVNQPQHF
J: TRBJ2-1; D: TRBD2; V: TRBV19; size: -; DNA: TGTGCCAGTAGTATTACTAGCGGGAAGTACAATGAGCAGTTCTTC; CDR3: CASSITSGKYNEQFF
J: TRBJ1-5; D: -; V: TRBV7-6; size: large; DNA: TGTGCCAGCAGCTTAGCATGGGGAAGCAATCAGCCCCAGCATTTT; CDR3: CASSLAWGSNQPQHF
J: TRBJ2-5; D: TRBD1; V: TRBV4-1; size: once; DNA: TGCGCCAGCAGCCAAGATTGGGCAGGGGGCCAAGAGACCCAGTACTTC; CDR3: CASSQDWAGGQETQYF
J: TRBJ2-5; D: TRBD1; V: TRBV5-1; size: -; DNA: TGCGCCAGCAGCTTGGAGCGAGGACAGGGCTGGGAGACCCAGTACTTC; CDR3: CASSLERGQGWETQYF
J: TRBJ2-3; D: TRBD2; V: TRBV19; size: -; DNA: TGTGCCAGTAGTATAGGTGCTAGCGGGATTTCAGATACGCAGTATTTT; CDR3: CASSIGASGISDTQYF
J: TRBJ2-3; D: -; V: TRBV6-1; size: -; DNA: TGTGCCAGCAGTGAATGGTTAGGGGAGGGGGCGCATACAGATACGCAGTATTTT; CDR3: CASSEWLGEGAHTDTQYF
J: TRBJ2-2; D: -; V: TRBV18; size: -; DNA: TGTGCCAGCTCTCCGGGACCGGCTGTGGGGGAGCTGTTTTTT; CDR3: CASSPGPAVGELFF
J: TRBJ1-1; D: -; V: TRBV19; size: -; DNA: TGTGCCAGTAGTATAGATCTACGCGCAGGCACTGAAGCTTTCTTT; CDR3: CASSIDLRAGTEAFF
J: TRBJ2-7; D: -; V: TRBV5-6; size: -; DNA: TGTGCCAGCAGCTCCCGGGACCGCACCTACGAGCAGTACTTC; CDR3: CASSSRDRTYEQYF
J: TRBJ2-7; D: -; V: TRBV10-3; size: -; DNA: TGTGCCATCAGTGTGGACATGGCCTACGAGCAGTACTTC; CDR3: CAISVDMAYEQYF
J: TRBJ1-5; D: -; V: TRBV27; size: -; DNA: TGTGCCAGCAGTTGCCCGAACCGGGAGGGCAATCAGCCCCAGCATTTT; CDR3: CASSCPNREGNQPQHF
J: TRBJ1-4; D: -; V: TRBV2; size: -; DNA: TGTGCCAGCCAACTCGAGGGGAGAGAAAAACTGTTTTTT; CDR3: CASQLEGREKLFF